Presented here are 30 T cell receptor beta chains from one specimen sequenced in a study of blood T cell repertoires in COVID-19. Profiling relied on immunoSEQ multiplex PCR, and the TCRdb table lists in-frame clones only, not all of them. The sample holds around 250,000 clones; less than 95% are singletons and the top ten take 2.5% to 3%. Source material: PBMCs or T cells enriched from blood (not recorded which). The receptors stem from a man aged 40-55 years who had been exposed to COVID-19.

This clone was seen a single time. The chain links TRBV10-3 to TRBJ1-2; possible D gene TRBD1, 6 bases. V was shortened by 4 bases and J by 2 bases, with 14 bases between the two germline ends. Germline lookup yields CDR1 ENHRY and CDR2 SYGVKD. The length of the CDR3 is 15 residues. The DNA of the CDR3 is TGTGCCATCAGTGTAGAGGGGGACATAAACTATGGCTACACCTTC. It yields the protein CAISVEGDINYGYTF.

V usage is TRBV2 and J usage is TRBJ1-6; weak D call: TRBD1 (5 bases). The CDR3 has 16 residues. V lost 1 base, J lost 9 bases, and 16 bases lay in between. CDR1 SNHLY and CDR2 FYNNEI come from the germline V gene. The CDR3 coding sequence is TGTGCCAGCAGTGAAGAGGTCAGGGCTTCCTCTTCACCCCTCCACTTT. This encodes CASSEEVRASSSPLHF. Using reference TRBV2 and TRBJ1-6 for the parts outside the CDR3, the full variable domain is EPEVTQTPSHQVTQMGQEVILRCVPISNHLYFYWYRQILGQKVEFLVSFYNNEISEKSEIFDDQFSVERPDGSNFTLKIRSTKLEDSAMYFCASSEEVRASSSPLHFGNGTRLTVT.

The V call is TRBV5-1, the J call TRBJ2-1; the D gene is possibly TRBD2 (5 bases). V lost 7 bases, J lost 4 bases, and 9 bases lay in between. CDR1 SGHRS and CDR2 YFSETQ come from the germline V gene. CDR3 length: 12 residues. CDR3 region: CASGRGYNEQFF. The DNA for the CDR3 is TGCGCCAGCGGACGGGGTTACAATGAGCAGTTCTTC. Full variable domain (remainder filled in from reference TRBV5-1 and TRBJ2-1): KAGVTQTPRYLIKTRGQQVTLSCSPISGHRSVSWYQQTPGQGLQFLFEYFSETQRNKGNFPGRFSGRQFSNSRSEMNVSTLELGDSALYLCASGRGYNEQFFGPGTRLTVL.

This chain links TRBV7-9 with TRBJ2-1; a possible D gene is TRBD2 (5 bases). Between the trimmed V and J ends, which lost 5 bases and 2 bases, there was a span of 16 bases. Germline assignment: CDR1 SEHNR and CDR2 FQNEAQ (reference sequence). The CDR3 runs to 16 residues. The CDR3 coding sequence is TGTGCCAGCAGCCCCGAGCTGGTGGGAGCCTACAATGAGCAGTTCTTC. It specifies CASSPELVGAYNEQFF. Full variable domain (missing parts from reference TRBV7-9 and TRBJ2-1): DTGVSQNPRHKITKRGQNVTFRCDPISEHNRLYWYRQTLGQGPEFLTYFQNEAQLEKSRLLSDRFSAERPKGSFSTLEIQRTEQGDSAMYLCASSPELVGAYNEQFFGPGTRLTVL.

The DNA of the CDR3 is TGCGCCAGCAGCCAAGCCTCGGACAGGGGGAATGAAAAACTGTTTTTT. Protein product: CASSQASDRGNEKLFF. This chain links TRBV4-3 with TRBJ1-4; TRBD1 aligns across 10 bases. Germline lookup yields CDR1 LGHNA and CDR2 YSLEER. The CDR3 runs 16 residues. With V trimmed by 1 base and J by 5 bases, 4 bases remained unmatched.

The rearrangement uses TRBV6-1 and TRBJ2-5, with 11 bases fitting TRBD2. Per the germline V gene, CDR1 is MNHNS and CDR2 is SASEGT. This CDR3 comprises 16 residues. Unmatched junction bases numbered 6, after V lost 1 base and J lost 5 bases. The CDR3 nucleotides are TGTGCCAGCAGTGAAGGATTTAGCGGGAGGGACGAGACCCAGTACTTC. Amino acids: CASSEGFSGRDETQYF.

The chain employs TRBV27 and TRBJ2-3; D is uncertain. This CDR3 region has 15 residues. Germline values: CDR1 MNHEY, CDR2 SMNVEV (reference sequence). The V gene lost 5 bases and the J gene lost 0 bases, with 12 bases spanning the gap. CDR3 sequence (DNA): TGTGCCAGCAGTCCCCTAGGCCCCAGCACAGATACGCAGTATTTT. It encodes CASSPLGPSTDTQYF.

CDR3 loop: CASSPTGGKEKLFF. The CDR3 nucleotides read TGTGCCAGCAGTCCGACAGGGGGCAAGGAAAAACTGTTTTTT. This chain connects TRBV2 to TRBJ1-4; 10 bases are shared with TRBD1. Germline V CDR1 and CDR2: SNHLY, FYNNEI. V gave up 5 bases and J gave up 8 bases; unmatched junction bases: 5. The length of the CDR3 is 14 residues.

This rearrangement joins TRBV7-2 to TRBJ1-5; D ambiguous. Germline CDR1 SGHTA, CDR2 FQGNSA. The V gene lost 5 bases and the J gene lost 0 bases, with 5 bases spanning the gap. CDR3 length: 13 amino acids. The CDR3 DNA reads TGTGCCAGCAGCCGGAGTAGCAATCAGCCCCAGCATTTT. This translates into CASSRSSNQPQHF.

V is TRBV6-5 and J is TRBJ2-3; 7 nucleotides agree with TRBD2. This CDR3 contains 13 residues. V lost 10 bases, J lost 8 bases, and 12 bases stayed unmatched. The V gene's germline CDR1 is MNHEY and CDR2 SVGAGI. As DNA, the CDR3 is TGTGCCATTGGGATCGCGGGAGAGGGTACGCAGTATTTT. It codes for CAIGIAGEGTQYF.

This rearrangement joins TRBV19 to TRBJ1-4; 7 bases line up with TRBD1. The CDR3 sequence is 15 residues long. CDR1 and CDR2 from the germline V gene are LNHDA and SQIVND (reference sequence). V shed 3 bases, J shed 6 bases, and the junction held 7 bases outside the gene matches. In DNA, the CDR3 is TGTGCCAGTAGTATTGCTAGGGGGCTGGATGAAAAACTGTTTTTT. It encodes CASSIARGLDEKLFF.

The chain employs TRBV29-1 and TRBJ1-4; TRBD1 is a possible D gene (6 bases). This CDR3 spans 14 amino acids. Germline V gene data show CDR1 as SQVTM and CDR2 as ANQGSEA. V gave up 5 bases and J gave up 8 bases, with 18 bases separating them. The CDR3 protein is CSVSQGTRGEKLFF. CDR3 coding DNA: TGCAGCGTTTCGCAGGGGACCCGAGGCGAAAAACTGTTTTTT. Using reference TRBV29-1 and TRBJ1-4 for the parts outside the CDR3, the full variable domain is SAVISQKPSRDICQRGTSLTIQCQVDSQVTMMFWYRQQPGQSLTLIATANQGSEATYESGFVIDKFPISRPNLTFSTLTVSNMSPEDSSIYLCSVSQGTRGEKLFFGSGTQLSVL.

The chain carries TRBV28 and TRBJ2-2, with TRBD1 identical over 11 bases. Germline values: CDR1 MDHEN, CDR2 SYDVKM. V dropped 7 bases and J dropped 7; count of bases not matched to a gene: 5. This CDR3 is 14 amino acids long. The CDR3 reads CASTGQGAGGELFF. CDR3 coding DNA: TGTGCCAGCACCGGACAGGGGGCGGGCGGGGAGCTGTTTTTT.

The rearrangement uses TRBV5-4 and TRBJ1-1; D not certain. CDR3 length equals 16 residues. V lost 4 bases and J lost 2, with 18 bases in between. CDR1 and CDR2 from the germline V gene are SGHNT and YYREEE (reference sequence). DNA of the CDR3: TGTGCCAGCAGCGCGGGTCTACCAAGGGTCAACACTGAAGCTTTCTTT. This translates into CASSAGLPRVNTEAFF.

This chain connects TRBV2 to TRBJ2-1; 9 nucleotides align to TRBD2. The V gene end was trimmed by 5 bases and the J gene end by 4 bases; junction bases not matched to a gene: 6. The CDR3 is 15 amino acids. Germline V gene sequence: CDR1 SNHLY, CDR2 FYNNEI. CDR3 loop: CASSNSGRGYNEQFF. In nucleotides, the CDR3 is TGTGCCAGCAGTAATAGCGGGAGAGGTTACAATGAGCAGTTCTTC.

This chain connects TRBV5-6 to TRBJ1-5; 8 bases match TRBD1. CDR1 SGHDT and CDR2 YYEEEE come from the germline V gene. The V gene end was trimmed by 4 bases and the J gene end by 4 bases; junction bases not matched to a gene: 4. CDR3 length: 14 residues. The CDR3 DNA sequence: TGTGCCAGCAGCGCTACAGGGGGTAATCAGCCCCAGCATTTT. It codes for CASSATGGNQPQHF.

This chain connects TRBV25-1 to TRBJ2-2, with D maybe TRBD1 (5 bases). Germline loops: CDR1 MGHDK, CDR2 SYGVNS. V was shortened by 4 bases and J by 6 bases, with 18 bases between the two germline ends. The CDR3 is made up of 16 amino acids. This chain's CDR3 is CASSGSLGASPGELFF. The CDR3 DNA sequence: TGTGCCAGCAGTGGATCCCTAGGGGCATCCCCCGGGGAGCTGTTTTTT.

A note on this clone: The sample carries other DNA sequences with the same CDR3. The chain has TRBV4-3 and TRBJ2-7; TRBD2 matches at 8 bases. The germline V gene has CDR1 LGHNA and CDR2 YSLEER. J gave up 0 bases and V 4 bases, and 2 bases lay outside the gene matches. This CDR3 has 14 amino acids. The CDR3 DNA is TGCGCCAGCAGCCGGAGCGGGAGCTCCTACGAGCAGTACTTC. It encodes CASSRSGSSYEQYF.

This clone appeared a single time. V is TRBV2 and J is TRBJ2-4, with TRBD2 matching over 13 bases. CDR3 size: 16 residues. From germline, CDR1 is SNHLY and CDR2 FYNNEI. V lost 6 bases to trimming and J lost 7 bases; unmatched junction nucleotides: 9. CDR3 in DNA: TGTGCCAGCAGCCCACTAGCGGGAGGGCCAAGTAACATTCAGTACTTC. It is translated as CASSPLAGGPSNIQYF.

This chain connects TRBV4-2 to TRBJ2-5; 10 bases line up with TRBD2. Germline V gene sequence: CDR1 LGHNA, CDR2 YNFKEQ. The length of the CDR3 is 18 residues. J gave up 2 bases and V 0 bases, and 9 bases lay outside the gene matches. The CDR3 coding sequence is TGTGCCAGCAGCCAAGATTCGTCAGGACTAGCGGTTCAAGAGACCCAGTACTTC. It encodes CASSQDSSGLAVQETQYF.

The chain joins TRBV7-2 to TRBJ2-4, with 7 bases fitting TRBD2. The CDR3 contains 14 residues. J gave up 7 bases and V 2 bases, and 5 bases lay outside the gene matches. Germline V gene lookup returns CDR1 SGHTA and CDR2 FQGNSA. The CDR3 spells CASSLRGGGNIQYF. As DNA, the CDR3 is TGTGCCAGCAGCTTACGTGGGGGGGGGAACATTCAGTACTTC.

Turning to this clone: The sample holds other DNA sequences that translate to the same CDR3. CDR3 coding DNA: TGTGCCAGCTCACCTGGGCAGAACTACGAGCAGTACTTC. Encoded protein: CASSPGQNYEQYF. The rearrangement links TRBV18 to TRBJ2-7; no definite D call. The CDR3 is 13 residues long. CDR1 KGHSH and CDR2 LQKENI come from the germline V gene. The V end lost 3 bases, the J end lost 3 bases, and 9 bases lay between the germline ends.

The rearrangement links TRBV27 to TRBJ2-1, with a tentative D call TRBD1 (6 bases). V was pared by 0 bases and J by 2 bases, with 8 bases between. The CDR3 contains 15 residues. In germline, CDR1 is MNHEY, CDR2 SMNVEV (reference sequence). This CDR3 is CASSLSRDTYNEQFF. CDR3 in DNA: TGTGCCAGCAGTTTATCCAGGGACACCTACAATGAGCAGTTCTTC.

J is TRBJ2-1 and V is TRBV4-1, with unresolved D. Germline V lookup: CDR1 MGHRA, CDR2 YSYEKL. The ends were cut back, 1 base at V and 5 bases at J, with 6 bases in the middle. The CDR3 spans 13 residues. CDR3: CASSQGLHNEQFF. The CDR3 nucleotides are TGCGCCAGCAGCCAAGGTCTACACAATGAGCAGTTCTTC.

The chain recombines TRBV5-5 with TRBJ2-7, with 10 bases aligning to TRBD1. The CDR3 is 15 residues long. V dropped 4 bases and J dropped 5; count of bases not matched to a gene: 9. Germline V lookup: CDR1 SGHKS, CDR2 YYEKEE (reference sequence). CDR3 in amino acids: CASSPRQGAEDEQYF. The CDR3, as DNA: TGTGCCAGCAGCCCAAGACAGGGGGCAGAGGACGAGCAGTACTTC.

This clone appeared once. The V call is TRBV7-2, the J call TRBJ2-5; 11 nucleotides align to TRBD2. Germline values: CDR1 SGHTA, CDR2 FQGNSA. The ends lost 1 base at V and 5 bases at J; junction bases unmatched: 6. This CDR3 contains 16 residues. Written as DNA, the CDR3 is TGTGCCAGCAGCTTAGTTGCTAGCGGGAGGATCGAGACCCAGTACTTC. It codes for CASSLVASGRIETQYF.

This sequence joins TRBV14 and TRBJ2-1; 9 bases match TRBD2. Trimming took 3 bases from V and 0 from J; bases not matched to a gene: 6. The CDR3 length is 17 residues. Germline CDR1 reads SGHDN; CDR2 reads FVKESK. The CDR3 coding sequence is TGTGCCAGCAGCCACCTTAGCGGGAGCGTCTCCTACAATGAGCAGTTCTTC. It encodes CASSHLSGSVSYNEQFF.

The rearrangement links TRBV9 to TRBJ2-3, with TRBD2 identical over 10 bases. From germline, CDR1 is SGDLS and CDR2 YYNGEE. V shed 0 bases and J 8 bases; nucleotides not matched to a gene: 18. This CDR3 is built from 19 residues. The CDR3 here is CASSVGSSGRVLTGSTQYF. CDR3 coding DNA: TGTGCCAGCAGCGTAGGGTCGAGCGGGAGGGTCTTAACAGGGAGTACGCAGTATTTT.

This clone came up once. The chain links TRBV27 to TRBJ2-7; 11 bases agree with TRBD2. Germline assignment: CDR1 MNHEY and CDR2 SMNVEV (reference sequence). With V trimmed by 6 bases and J by 1 base, 5 bases remained unmatched. This CDR3 contains 15 residues. In nucleotides, the CDR3 is TGTGCCAGCAGCCTAGCGGGAGGAGGATCCTACGAGCAGTACTTC. It specifies CASSLAGGGSYEQYF.

This chain joins TRBV4-3 and TRBJ2-7; 11 nucleotides agree with TRBD2. Germline lookup yields CDR1 LGHNA and CDR2 YSLEER. Trimming took 0 bases from V and 9 from J; bases not matched to a gene: 4. This CDR3 is 14 amino acids long. The CDR3 coding sequence is TGCGCCAGCAGCCAAGACCAGGGACTAGCGGTGCAGTACTTC. Translated: CASSQDQGLAVQYF.